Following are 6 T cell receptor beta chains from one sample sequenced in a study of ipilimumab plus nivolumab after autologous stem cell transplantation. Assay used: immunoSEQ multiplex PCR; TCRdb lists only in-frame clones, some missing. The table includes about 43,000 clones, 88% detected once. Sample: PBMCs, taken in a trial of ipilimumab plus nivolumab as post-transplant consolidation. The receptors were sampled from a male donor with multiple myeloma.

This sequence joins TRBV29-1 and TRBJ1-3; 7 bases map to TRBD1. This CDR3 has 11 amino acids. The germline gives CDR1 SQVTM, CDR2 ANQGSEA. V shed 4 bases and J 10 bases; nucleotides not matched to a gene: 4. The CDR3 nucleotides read TGCAGCGTTGGACAGGGTGATACCATATATTTT. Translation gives CSVGQGDTIYF.

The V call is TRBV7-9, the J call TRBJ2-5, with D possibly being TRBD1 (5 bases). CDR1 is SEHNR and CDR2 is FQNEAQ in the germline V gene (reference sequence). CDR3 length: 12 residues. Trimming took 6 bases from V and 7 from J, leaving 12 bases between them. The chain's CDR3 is CASSSPRGTQYF. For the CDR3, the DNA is TGTGCCAGCAGTTCCCCAAGGGGGACCCAGTACTTC.

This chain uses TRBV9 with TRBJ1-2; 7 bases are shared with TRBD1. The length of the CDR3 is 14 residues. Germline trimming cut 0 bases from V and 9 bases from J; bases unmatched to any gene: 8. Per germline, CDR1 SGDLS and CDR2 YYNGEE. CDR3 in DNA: TGTGCCAGCAGCGTAGCTCCAGGGGGAGTCAGCTACACCTTC. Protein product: CASSVAPGGVSYTF. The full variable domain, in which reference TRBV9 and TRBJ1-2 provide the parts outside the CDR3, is DSGVTQTPKHLITATGQRVTLRCSPRSGDLSVYWYQQSLDQGLQFLIQYYNGEERAKGNILERFSAQQFPDLHSELNLSSLELGDSALYFCASSVAPGGVSYTFGSGTRLTVV.

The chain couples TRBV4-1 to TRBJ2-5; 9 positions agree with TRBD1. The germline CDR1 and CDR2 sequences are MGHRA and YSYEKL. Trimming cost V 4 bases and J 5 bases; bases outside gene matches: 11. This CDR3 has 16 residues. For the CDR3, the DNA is TGCGCCAGCAGCCCTATAAGGGACAGGGAGGGCGAGACCCAGTACTTC. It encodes CASSPIRDREGETQYF.

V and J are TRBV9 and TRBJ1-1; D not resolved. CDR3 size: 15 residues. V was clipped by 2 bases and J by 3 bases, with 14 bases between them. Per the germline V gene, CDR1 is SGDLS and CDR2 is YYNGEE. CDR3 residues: CASSVRGRDYTEAFF. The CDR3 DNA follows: TGTGCCAGCAGCGTCAGAGGGCGCGATTACACTGAAGCTTTCTTT.

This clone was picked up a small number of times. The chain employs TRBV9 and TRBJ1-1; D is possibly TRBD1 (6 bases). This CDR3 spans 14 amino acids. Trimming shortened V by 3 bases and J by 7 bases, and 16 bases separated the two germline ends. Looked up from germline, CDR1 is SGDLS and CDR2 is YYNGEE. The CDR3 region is CASSADLTGLEAFF. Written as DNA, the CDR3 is TGTGCCAGCAGCGCGGACCTAACAGGGCTTGAAGCTTTCTTT. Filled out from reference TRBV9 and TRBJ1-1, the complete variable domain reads DSGVTQTPKHLITATGQRVTLRCSPRSGDLSVYWYQQSLDQGLQFLIQYYNGEERAKGNILERFSAQQFPDLHSELNLSSLELGDSALYFCASSADLTGLEAFFGQGTRLTVV.